A selection of T cell receptor beta chains follows, all from one sample in a study of blood T cell repertoires in COVID-19. Here immunoSEQ multiplex PCR was the method, and the copy in TCRdb shows in-frame clones only, minus some. There are over 80,000 clones in the sample; 80% occur only once, and about a tenth lies in the top ten. The source material was peripheral blood. These TCRs come from a woman aged 70-85 years with acute or convalescent COVID-19. The CDR3 runs from the conserved cysteine through the conserved F or W. A D gene is named only where the DNA matches it firmly. A row's size may be missing; if present it is once, few, many or a size class.

length	D	V	size	J	DNA	CDR3
14	TRBD1	TRBV11-2	.	TRBJ1-6	TGTGCCAGCAGCTTATCGGCAGGGGGCGTACCCCTCCACTTT	CASSLSAGGVPLHF
15	.	TRBV12-2	few	TRBJ1-6	TGTGCAAGTCGCCGGCCCCGACAGGGGGCATCACCCCTCCACTTT	CASRRPRQGASPLHF
13	TRBD2	TRBV5-1	.	TRBJ2-5	TGCGCCAGCAACCGGGGGGGACTGGAGACCCAGTACTTC	CASNRGGLETQYF
14	TRBD2	TRBV24-1	.	TRBJ2-5	TGTGCCACCAGTGATTTGGGCGGGAGGGAGACCCAGTACTTC	CATSDLGGRETQYF
11	.	TRBV29-1	few	TRBJ1-2	TGCAGCGTTGTGGAGCTGTATGGCTACACCTTC	CSVVELYGYTF
14	TRBD1	TRBV7-2	once	TRBJ2-7	TGTGCCAGCAGCTTAGCGGGACAGGGAGTCGAGCAGTACTTC	CASSLAGQGVEQYF
16	TRBD2	TRBV19	.	TRBJ2-2	TGTGCCAGTAGTCCCCGACTAGCACCGAGCACCGGGGAGCTGTTTTTT	CASSPRLAPSTGELFF
13	TRBD1	TRBV6-6	once	TRBJ2-7	TGTGCCAGCAGTAGGGGACAGGGCTACGAGCAGTACTTC	CASSRGQGYEQYF
13	.	TRBV2	.	TRBJ1-2	TGTGCCAGCAGTCCGACAAGGGAGGGGAGCTACACCTTC	CASSPTREGSYTF
14	.	TRBV7-2	.	TRBJ2-1	TGTGCCAGCAGCTTCAGGGGTACCTACAATGAGCAGTTCTTC	CASSFRGTYNEQFF
16	.	TRBV5-6	.	TRBJ2-3	TGTGCCAGCAGCTTCGGAGGGGGGGCCACACTGGATACGCAGTATTTT	CASSFGGGATLDTQYF
19	TRBD2	TRBV9	.	TRBJ2-1	TGTGCCAGCAGCGTAGCCCCGGGACTAGCGGGGGGGAATTACAATGAGCAGTTCTTC	CASSVAPGLAGGNYNEQFF
16	.	TRBV3-1/TRBV3-2	.	TRBJ2-1	TGTGCCAGCAGCCCCCAATCCGGAGGGGTCTACAATGAGCAGTTCTTC	CASSPQSGGVYNEQFF
16	TRBD1	TRBV5-1	.	TRBJ1-1	TGCGCCAGCAGCTTGGACCCGGGACAGGGGAGCACTGAAGCTTTCTTT	CASSLDPGQGSTEAFF
14	TRBD2	TRBV6-5	.	TRBJ2-3	TGTGCCAGCGGTCTAGCGGGGGGGATAGATACGCAGTATTTT	CASGLAGGIDTQYF
13	.	TRBV11-1	.	TRBJ1-2	TGTGCCAGCAGCTTATCGGGGATCTATGGCTACACCTTC	CASSLSGIYGYTF
18	TRBD1	TRBV7-3	.	TRBJ2-6	TGTGCCAGCAGCCGGACGGGACAGCGAACCTCTGGGGCCAACGTCCTGACTTTC	CASSRTGQRTSGANVLTF
17	TRBD2	TRBV11-2	.	TRBJ2-5	TGTGCCAGCAGCTTAGATATGCTAGCGGGAGGAGGAGAGACCCAGTACTTC	CASSLDMLAGGGETQYF
15	TRBD2	TRBV3-1/TRBV3-2	.	TRBJ2-3	TGTGCCAGCAGCCGCGCGTTAGCGGGGAGGAATACGCAGTATTTT	CASSRALAGRNTQYF
15	TRBD1	TRBV5-1	.	TRBJ1-3	TGCGCCAGCAGCTTGGGGGACAGGGCTGGAAACACCATATATTTT	CASSLGDRAGNTIYF
17	.	TRBV10-3	.	TRBJ1-3	TGTGCCATCAGTGAGTTGGGCAGGTCGCGCTCTGGAAACACCATATATTTT	CAISELGRSRSGNTIYF
16	TRBD1	TRBV7-9	.	TRBJ2-1	TGTGCCAGCAGCCAAACCGGGGCAGGGGGCTGGAATGAGCAGTTCTTC	CASSQTGAGGWNEQFF
15	.	TRBV28	.	TRBJ2-5	TGTGCCAGCAGTTCGCTCGGGGGGCGCGGAGAGACCCAGTACTTC	CASSSLGGRGETQYF
14	TRBD1	TRBV19	.	TRBJ1-2	TGTGCCAGTACCCTGGGACAGGGAGGTGGGGGCTACACCTTC	CASTLGQGGGGYTF
16	.	TRBV6-6	.	TRBJ1-6	TGTGCCAGCAGCCCTCGTGGAGGGGTCTATAATTCACCCCTCCACTTT	CASSPRGGVYNSPLHF
12	.	TRBV27	.	TRBJ2-5	TGTGCCAGCAGTTTTTACGGAGAGACCCAGTACTTC	CASSFYGETQYF
16	TRBD1	TRBV30	.	TRBJ2-7	TGTGCCTGGAGTCCCCCGGGACAGGGGGGCCCCTCCGAGCAGTACTTC	CAWSPPGQGGPSEQYF
13	TRBD1	TRBV5-4	.	TRBJ1-2	TGTGCCAGCAGCTTGGACAGGGGCTATGGCTACACCTTC	CASSLDRGYGYTF
16	TRBD2	TRBV5-8	.	TRBJ2-3	TGTGCCAGCAGCTTGGAGAGGCGGGGGGACACAGATACGCAGTATTTT	CASSLERRGDTDTQYF
11	.	TRBV2	.	TRBJ1-1	TGTGCCAGCAGTAGACAGAGTCGAGCTTTCTTT	CASSRQSRAFF
14	.	TRBV28	.	TRBJ2-5	TGTGCCAGCAGTTTTTGGTCCGCGCAAGAGACCCAGTACTTC	CASSFWSAQETQYF
15	TRBD2	TRBV5-1	.	TRBJ2-1	TGCGCCAGCAGCCCCGGGACTAGCGGTCACAATGAGCAGTTCTTC	CASSPGTSGHNEQFF
20	.	TRBV10-1	.	TRBJ2-2	TGCGCCAGCAGTGAGTCTACAGGAAAACCAAAATCTGCGAACACCGGGGAGCTGTTTTTT	CASSESTGKPKSANTGELFF
13	.	TRBV6-5	.	TRBJ1-2	TGTGCCAGCAGTCCCGGGGTAAACTATGGCTACACCTTC	CASSPGVNYGYTF
14	TRBD1	TRBV19	few	TRBJ2-2	TGTGCCAGTATTGGACAGGCGAACACCGGGGAGCTGTTTTTT	CASIGQANTGELFF
15	TRBD1	TRBV4-1	.	TRBJ2-3	TGCGCCAGCAGCCAACCGGACAGGAGCACAGATACGCAGTATTTT	CASSQPDRSTDTQYF
15	.	TRBV11-2	.	TRBJ1-3	TGTGCCAGCAGCTTAATGTCCTTTGTTGGAAACACCATATATTTT	CASSLMSFVGNTIYF
13	.	TRBV12-3/TRBV12-4	.	TRBJ2-7	TGTGCCAGCAGTTACAGGGCTGGGTACGAGCAGTACTTC	CASSYRAGYEQYF
18	.	TRBV19	.	TRBJ2-2	TGTGCCAGTAGTATCCTCTTGCGGGACGGAAAGAACACCGGGGAGCTGTTTTTT	CASSILLRDGKNTGELFF
15	.	TRBV5-1	.	TRBJ2-3	TGCGCCAGCAGCTTGGCACCTGCAGGGATAGATACGCAGTATTTT	CASSLAPAGIDTQYF
13	TRBD1	TRBV5-1	.	TRBJ1-1	TGCGCCAGCACTAGGGGGCCTAACACTGAAGCTTTCTTT	CASTRGPNTEAFF
11	.	TRBV20-1	.	TRBJ2-1	TGCAGTGCTTTTCAGGGGACCCAGCAGTTCTTC	CSAFQGTQQFF
13	TRBD1	TRBV30	.	TRBJ1-2	TGTGCCTGGACCTCGGACAGGGGATATGGCTACACCTTC	CAWTSDRGYGYTF
16	TRBD2	TRBV19	.	TRBJ2-2	TGTGCCAGTAGTCGGGAGCGGGGGGCAAGGGCCGGGGAGCTGTTTTTT	CASSRERGARAGELFF
12	.	TRBV6-2/TRBV6-3	.	TRBJ1-5	TGTGCCAGCAGTGAGGCAGACCAGCCCCAGCATTTT	CASSEADQPQHF
12	.	TRBV6-6	.	TRBJ2-2	TGTGCCAGCAGCCCACTCACCGGGGAGCTGTTTTTT	CASSPLTGELFF
15	.	TRBV5-3	few	TRBJ1-4	TGTGCCAGAAGCACAACAGGGAAGCCTAATGAAAAACTGTTTTTT	CARSTTGKPNEKLFF
15	TRBD2	TRBV6-6	.	TRBJ2-1	TGTGCCAGCAGTTACTCGGGGGGGTCTTACAATGAGCAGTTCTTC	CASSYSGGSYNEQFF